Here is one T cell receptor beta chain with its context. The antigen is undetermined. CDR3 length equals 14 residues. From germline, CDR1 is SNHLY and CDR2 FYNNEI. Trimming stripped 3 bases from V and 5 bases from J, with 11 bases between. This entry belongs to a study of cytomegalovirus exposure and HLA in healthy donors. Findings and limits, study-wide: Per a prior analysis, the majority of TCR beta V segments were productive roughly 90% or roughly 30% of the time. Another analysis was done later, and it associated roughly 15,000 TCR beta sequences with HLA alleles at 0.05 false discovery rate.

In the PCR, 60 Vbeta and 13 Jbeta primers were used. Original analysis: The count from a later analysis was 79 million or so unique TCR beta chains, 9.5 million to 13 million of them shared. Clones were sequenced by immunoSEQ multiplex PCR, and TCRdb holds only the in-frame ones, with some missing. From that table come the V and J calls and clone size; the DNA was used to work out D and trimming. There are under 150,000 clones in the sample; around 78% occur only once, and about 6.8% lies in the top ten. At sampling all donors were nominally healthy, likely with unrecorded immune exposures. The chain links TRBV2 to TRBJ1-5; a weak D match, TRBD1 (6 bases). This receptor was identified in a woman aged 40 to 50 in good health and CMV-seropositive. The sample consisted of PBMCs. CDR3 loop: CASSDGQGYQPQHF. CDR3 coding DNA: TGTGCCAGCAGTGATGGGCAGGGGTATCAGCCCCAGCATTTT.